This T cell receptor beta chain was obtained from a study of blood T cell repertoires in COVID-19. Study at large: Samples came from the United States, Italy and Spain, spanning acute and convalescent COVID-19.

Those who participated ranged in age from about 18 to 89 years and resided in some 24 US areas. Grouping used clinical history reported by participants in a survey and questionnaire. Cohort 3 recovered donors had two negative PCRs, clearance, or symptom resolution. From germline, CDR1 is MDHEN and CDR2 SYDVKM. The V gene end was trimmed by 3 bases and the J gene end by 3 bases; junction bases not matched to a gene: 6. The CDR3 contains 15 residues. This table comes from immunoSEQ multiplex PCR, and its TCRdb copy is limited to in-frame clones, with some not included. This sample has about 400,000 clones, with roughly nine tenths found just once.

The J gene is TRBJ2-5, the V gene TRBV28; 8 bases line up with TRBD2. The origin of this receptor is a woman aged 25 to 39 who had recovered from COVID-19. Sequencing was done on a sample of PBMCs or T cells enriched from blood (not recorded which). CDR3 loop: CASSLRGDTEETQYF. Written as DNA, the CDR3 is TGTGCCAGCAGTTTGCGGGGGGACACCGAAGAGACCCAGTACTTC.